Each of the 3 T cell receptor beta chains below was sequenced from the same sample in a study of human T cells and chemical hapten exposure (dated by TCRdb to about 2021). The library was prepared using RACE. Sequencing relied on a NextSeq 500. The raw public reads went through TCRdb reprocessing: fastp at Q25, MiXCR clone calling, in-frame beta chains kept. Rows are unified per CDR3 protein, each entry keeping the most common DNA and genes. A total of about 71,000 distinct CDR3 sequences appear in this sample, 9.8% of them only once. The ten top clones hold 3.3% of the sample. The time point label corresponds to: patch test 1, 2 weeks after DPC sensitization. The treatment or condition tag for this specimen amounts to: therapeutic diphenylcyclopropenone sensitization with weekly scalp DPC. The sequencing used whole blood, collected in connection with sensitization to the hapten diphenylcyclopropenone (DPC). These TCRs come from a woman aged 40-49 years with alopecia areata. Some clones in this sample may be carry-over from other donors' samples.

This clonotype has ten or more counts. V is TRBV4-2 and J is TRBJ2-1; no definite D call. The germline gives CDR1 LGHNA, CDR2 YNFKEQ. Trimming removed 10 bases from V and 0 bases from J, with 4 bases in between. There are 11 residues in the CDR3. CDR3 in DNA: TGTGCCACAGCCTCCTACAATGAGCAGTTCTTC. Amino acids: CATASYNEQFF.

This clonotype has more than one count but fewer than ten. The genes are TRBV11-2 and TRBJ1-1, with 7 bases matching TRBD1. From germline, CDR1 is SGHAT and CDR2 FQNNGV. V dropped 1 base and J dropped 3; count of bases not matched to a gene: 14. The CDR3 is made up of 18 amino acids. The CDR3 reads CASSLAPLTTGYHTEAFF. The DNA for the CDR3 is TGTGCCAGCAGCTTAGCCCCCTTGACGACAGGGTATCACACTGAAGCTTTCTTT.

This clonotype came up a few times. The gene calls are TRBV30 and TRBJ2-1, with a possible D match to TRBD2 (5 bases). Germline CDR1 and CDR2: GTSNPN and SVGIG (reference sequence). This CDR3 contains 14 residues. Trimming shortened V by 6 bases and J by 9 bases, and 21 bases separated the two germline ends. This CDR3 reads CACSKHGIRGEQFF. DNA for the CDR3: TGTGCCTGCTCAAAGCATGGGATCCGGGGTGAGCAGTTCTTC.